A single sample gave rise to the 9 T cell receptor beta chains below, sequenced in a study of cytomegalovirus exposure and HLA in healthy donors. PCR used 60 Vbeta primers and 13 Jbeta primers. The protocol was immunoSEQ multiplex PCR, while the TCRdb copy is restricted to in-frame clones and leaves out a portion. The sample spans about 170,000 clones; the ten largest clones claim 1% to 1.5%. Sequenced material: PBMCs. Source of these receptors: a woman aged 55 to 70 in good health and CMV-seronegative.

J is TRBJ2-7 and V is TRBV2, with D possibly matching TRBD1 (5 bases). The CDR3 has 12 residues. With 6 bases removed from V and 3 bases from J, the gap between germline ends came to 9 bases. Germline-derived CDR1 and CDR2 are SNHLY and FYNNEI. CDR3 residues: CASRTDDYEQYF. The CDR3 DNA reads TGTGCCAGCAGGACAGACGACTACGAGCAGTACTTC.

The chain uses TRBV5-8 and TRBJ1-2; possibly TRBD1 for D (5 bases). Per the germline V gene, CDR1 is SGHTS and CDR2 is YDEGEE. CDR3 size: 14 residues. V lost 2 bases, J lost 4 bases, and 12 bases lay in between. CDR3 in DNA: TGTGCCAGCAGCTTACTTCGACAGAGCTATGGCTACACCTTC. Protein: CASSLLRQSYGYTF.

The rearrangement links TRBV5-1 to TRBJ1-4, with 7 bases aligning to TRBD1. The germline gives CDR1 SGHRS, CDR2 YFSETQ. This CDR3 is built from 17 residues. J gave up 2 bases and V 2 bases, and 9 bases lay outside the gene matches. CDR3 in amino acids: CASSLGFSQGTNEKLFF. CDR3 sequence (DNA): TGCGCCAGCAGCTTAGGGTTCTCACAGGGGACTAATGAAAAACTGTTTTTT.

The chain joins TRBV18 to TRBJ2-2; TRBD2 might be the D (5 bases). Trimming removed 3 bases from V and 7 bases from J, with 9 bases in between. Germline assignment: CDR1 KGHSH and CDR2 LQKENI. The CDR3 covers 13 residues. Here the CDR3 DNA reads TGTGCCAGCTCACCCCTAGCTGGCGGGGAGCTGTTTTTT. It yields the protein CASSPLAGGELFF.

The gene calls are TRBV7-6 and TRBJ1-1, with D possibly matching TRBD1 (6 bases). V lost 5 bases, J lost 4 bases, and 23 bases lay in between. CDR1 SGHVS and CDR2 FNYEAQ come from the germline V gene. The CDR3 sequence is 17 residues long. The CDR3 nucleotides are TGTGCCAGCAGCCCGAGCGGGGGGGCTGGGTGGGGCACTGAAGCTTTCTTT. It specifies CASSPSGGAGWGTEAFF.

Points on this clone: One end of the junction varies from germline; a read error may be responsible. The chain carries TRBV6-5 and TRBJ1-3; 7 nucleotides align to TRBD1. The germline V gene has CDR1 MNHEY and CDR2 SVGAGI. The CDR3 runs to 16 residues. The DNA for the CDR3 is TGTGCCAGCAGTTACCGTCCCGGGACAGCTGGGAACACCATATATTTT. Translated, it gives CASSYRPGTAGNTIYF.

The genes are TRBV10-1 and TRBJ2-2; weak D call: TRBD1 (6 bases). This CDR3 is built from 13 residues. V dropped 10 bases and J dropped 5 bases, with 14 bases sitting between them. In germline, CDR1 is WNHNN, CDR2 SYGVQD (reference sequence). CDR3: CANERGYTGELFF. The DNA of the CDR3 is TGCGCCAATGAAAGGGGGTATACCGGGGAGCTGTTTTTT.

The J gene is TRBJ2-7, the V gene TRBV5-4; 11 nucleotides agree with TRBD2. The CDR3 contains 15 residues. In germline, CDR1 is SGHNT, CDR2 YYREEE (reference sequence). With V trimmed by 3 bases and J by 7 bases, 9 bases remained unmatched. The CDR3 sequence is CASSSTSGATGEQYF. CDR3 coding DNA: TGTGCCAGCAGCTCGACTAGCGGGGCTACGGGAGAGCAGTACTTC.

The chain couples TRBV5-1 to TRBJ2-7, with 12 bases that match TRBD2. CDR1 is SGHRS, CDR2 YFSETQ, per germline. This CDR3 region has 17 residues. J gave up 2 bases and V 2 bases, and 8 bases lay outside the gene matches. This chain's CDR3 is CASSLRRTSGTTYEQYF. DNA for the CDR3: TGCGCCAGCAGCTTAAGGAGGACTAGCGGGACCACCTACGAGCAGTACTTC.